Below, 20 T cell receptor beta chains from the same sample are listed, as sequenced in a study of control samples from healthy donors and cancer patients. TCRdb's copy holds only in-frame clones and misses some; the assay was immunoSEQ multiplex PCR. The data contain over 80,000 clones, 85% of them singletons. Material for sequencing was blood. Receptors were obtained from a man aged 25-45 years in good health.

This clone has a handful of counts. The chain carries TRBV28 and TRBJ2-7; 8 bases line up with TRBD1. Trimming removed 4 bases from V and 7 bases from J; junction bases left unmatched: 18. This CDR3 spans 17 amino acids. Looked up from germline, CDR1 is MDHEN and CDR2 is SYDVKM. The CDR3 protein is CASSSVGQGATRGEQYF. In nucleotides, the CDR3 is TGTGCCAGCAGTTCGGTTGGACAGGGTGCTACGAGGGGAGAGCAGTACTTC.

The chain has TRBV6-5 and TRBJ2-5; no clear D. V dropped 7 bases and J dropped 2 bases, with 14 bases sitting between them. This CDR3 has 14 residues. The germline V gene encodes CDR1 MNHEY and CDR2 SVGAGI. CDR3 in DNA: TGTGCCAGCACCGGAAGGACCAGACAAGAGACCCAGTACTTC. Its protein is CASTGRTRQETQYF.

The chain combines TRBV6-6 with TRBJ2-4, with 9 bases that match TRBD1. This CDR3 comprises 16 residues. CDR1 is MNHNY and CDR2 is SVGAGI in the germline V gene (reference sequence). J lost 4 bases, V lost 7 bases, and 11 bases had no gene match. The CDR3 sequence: CASTYTGGSGKNIQYF. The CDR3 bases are TGTGCCAGCACCTACACAGGGGGCTCCGGAAAAAACATTCAGTACTTC.

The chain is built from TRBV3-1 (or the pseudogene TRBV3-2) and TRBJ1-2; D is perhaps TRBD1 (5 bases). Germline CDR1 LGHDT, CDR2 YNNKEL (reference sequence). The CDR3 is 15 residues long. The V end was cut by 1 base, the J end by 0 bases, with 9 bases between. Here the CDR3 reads CASSQGGVPNYGYTF. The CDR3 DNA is TGTGCCAGCAGCCAAGGAGGGGTCCCTAACTATGGCTACACCTTC.

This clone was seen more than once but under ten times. The CDR3 region is CASSRRTVGGYTF. For the CDR3, the DNA is TGTGCCAGCAGCCGAAGGACAGTAGGCGGCTACACCTTC. The V and J genes are TRBV11-1 and TRBJ1-2; possibly TRBD1 for D (6 bases). The CDR3 consists of 13 residues. Germline values: CDR1 SGHAT, CDR2 FQDESV (reference sequence). V lost 5 bases to trimming and J lost 8 bases, with 15 bases between them.

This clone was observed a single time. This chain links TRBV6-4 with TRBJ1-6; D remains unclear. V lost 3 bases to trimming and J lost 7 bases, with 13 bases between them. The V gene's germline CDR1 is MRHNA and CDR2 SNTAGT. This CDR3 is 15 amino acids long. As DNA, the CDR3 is TGTGCCAGCAGTGAGATGGGTCACCCCAATTCACCCCTCCACTTT. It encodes CASSEMGHPNSPLHF.

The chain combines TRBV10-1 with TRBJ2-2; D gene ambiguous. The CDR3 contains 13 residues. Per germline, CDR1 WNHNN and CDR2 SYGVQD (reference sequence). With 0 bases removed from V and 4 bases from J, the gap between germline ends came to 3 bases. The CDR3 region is CASSESVTGELFF. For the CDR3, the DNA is TGCGCCAGCAGTGAGTCGGTCACCGGGGAGCTGTTTTTT.

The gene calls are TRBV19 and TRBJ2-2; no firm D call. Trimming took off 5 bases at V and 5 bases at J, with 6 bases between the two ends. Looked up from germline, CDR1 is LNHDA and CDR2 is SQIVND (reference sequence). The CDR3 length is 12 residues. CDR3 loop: CASSLGTGELFF. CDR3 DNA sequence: TGTGCCAGTAGTCTCGGGACCGGGGAGCTGTTTTTT. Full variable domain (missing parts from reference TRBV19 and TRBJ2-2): DGGITQSPKYLFRKEGQNVTLSCEQNLNHDAMYWYRQDPGQGLRLIYYSQIVNDFQKGDIAEGYSVSREKKESFPLTVTSAQKNPTAFYLCASSLGTGELFFGEGSRLTVL.

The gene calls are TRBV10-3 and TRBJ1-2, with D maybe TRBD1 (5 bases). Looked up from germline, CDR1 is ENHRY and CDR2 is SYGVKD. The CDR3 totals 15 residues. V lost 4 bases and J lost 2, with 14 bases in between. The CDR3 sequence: CAISVTAEGNYGYTF. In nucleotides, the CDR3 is TGTGCCATCAGTGTGACAGCGGAGGGGAACTATGGCTACACCTTC.

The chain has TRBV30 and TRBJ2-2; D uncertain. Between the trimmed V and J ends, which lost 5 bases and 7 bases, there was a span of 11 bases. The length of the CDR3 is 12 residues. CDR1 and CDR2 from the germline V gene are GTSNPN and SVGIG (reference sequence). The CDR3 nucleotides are TGTGCCTGGGACTCGTCGGGCGGGGAGCTGTTTTTT. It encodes CAWDSSGGELFF.

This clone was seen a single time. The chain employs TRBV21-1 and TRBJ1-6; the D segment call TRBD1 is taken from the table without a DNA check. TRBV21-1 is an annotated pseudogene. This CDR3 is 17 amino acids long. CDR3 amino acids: CASSKERGCVRNSPLHF. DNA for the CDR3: TGTGCCAGCAGCAAAGAGAGGGGGTGCGTAAGGAATTCACCCCTCCACTTT.

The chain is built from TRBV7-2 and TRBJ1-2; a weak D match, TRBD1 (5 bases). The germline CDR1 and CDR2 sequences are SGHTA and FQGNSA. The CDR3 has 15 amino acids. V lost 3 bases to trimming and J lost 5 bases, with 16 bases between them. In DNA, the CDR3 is TGTGCCAGCAGCTTGCGGGGCATGGGGCCGTATGGCTACACCTTC. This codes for CASSLRGMGPYGYTF.

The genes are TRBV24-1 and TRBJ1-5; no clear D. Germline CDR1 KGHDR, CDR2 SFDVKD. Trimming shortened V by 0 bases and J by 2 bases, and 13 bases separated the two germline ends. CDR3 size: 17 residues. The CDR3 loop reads CATSDLSGDSGNQPQHF. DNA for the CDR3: TGTGCCACCAGTGATTTGTCGGGCGACTCCGGCAATCAGCCCCAGCATTTT.

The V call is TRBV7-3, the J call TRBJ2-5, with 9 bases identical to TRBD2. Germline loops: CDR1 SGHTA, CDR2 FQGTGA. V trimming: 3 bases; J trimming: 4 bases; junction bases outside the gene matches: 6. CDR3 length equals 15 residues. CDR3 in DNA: TGTGCCAGCAGCTTGGGGTTAGCGGGGGTAGAGACCCAGTACTTC. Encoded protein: CASSLGLAGVETQYF.

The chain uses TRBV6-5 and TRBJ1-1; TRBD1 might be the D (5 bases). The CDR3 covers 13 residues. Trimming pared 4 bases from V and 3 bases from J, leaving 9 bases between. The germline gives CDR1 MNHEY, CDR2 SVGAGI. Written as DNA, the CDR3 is TGTGCCAGCAGTTCATGGGGCTACACTGAAGCTTTCTTT. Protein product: CASSSWGYTEAFF.

The CDR3 sequence is CASSDIRGQGNTIYF. Written as DNA, the CDR3 is TGTGCCAGCAGTGATATTAGAGGACAGGGAAACACCATATATTTT. The chain has TRBV2 and TRBJ1-3, with D possibly TRBD1 on 6 matching bases. Germline V gene lookup returns CDR1 SNHLY and CDR2 FYNNEI. The CDR3 is made up of 15 amino acids. V dropped 3 bases and J dropped 4 bases, with 13 bases sitting between them.

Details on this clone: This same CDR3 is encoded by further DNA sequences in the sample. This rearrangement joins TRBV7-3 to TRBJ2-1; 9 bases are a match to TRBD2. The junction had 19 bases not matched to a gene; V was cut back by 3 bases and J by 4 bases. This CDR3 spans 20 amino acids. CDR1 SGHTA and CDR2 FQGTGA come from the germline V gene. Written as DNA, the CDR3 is TGTGCCAGCAGCTTGGGACGCCGAAACGGGCGGGGGGGGGTTTACAATGAGCAGTTCTTC. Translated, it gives CASSLGRRNGRGGVYNEQFF.

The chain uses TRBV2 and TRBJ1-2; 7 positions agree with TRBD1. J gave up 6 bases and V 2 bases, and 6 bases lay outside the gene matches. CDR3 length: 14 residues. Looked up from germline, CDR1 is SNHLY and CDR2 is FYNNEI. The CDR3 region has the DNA TGTGCCAGCAGTGAAAGAGGGGGCGGCCATGGCTACACCTTC. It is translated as CASSERGGGHGYTF.

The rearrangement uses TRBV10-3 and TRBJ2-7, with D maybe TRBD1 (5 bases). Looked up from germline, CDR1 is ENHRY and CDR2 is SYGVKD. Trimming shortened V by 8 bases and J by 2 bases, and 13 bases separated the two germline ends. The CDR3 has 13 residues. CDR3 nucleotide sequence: TGTGCCATCTCTCCAGGGCTAGCCTACGAGCAGTACTTC. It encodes CAISPGLAYEQYF.

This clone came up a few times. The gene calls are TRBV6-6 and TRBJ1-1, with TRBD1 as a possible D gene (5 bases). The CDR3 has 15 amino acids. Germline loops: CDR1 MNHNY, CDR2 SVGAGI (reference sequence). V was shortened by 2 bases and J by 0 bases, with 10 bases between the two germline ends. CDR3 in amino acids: CASSYAGAMNTEAFF. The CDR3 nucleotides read TGTGCCAGCAGTTACGCCGGGGCCATGAACACTGAAGCTTTCTTT.